This T cell receptor beta chain was recovered during a study of PD-L1 blockade in urothelial cancer. Time point here: pretreatment peripheral blood. The germline V and J ends were trimmed by 2 bases and 0 bases, with 10 bases remaining between them. The CDR3 length is 15 residues. Per the germline V gene, CDR1 is SGDLS and CDR2 is YYNGEE. Assay: immunoSEQ multiplex PCR; the TCRdb copy retains only in-frame clones and omits some. This sample carries tens of thousands of clones, around 90% of them seen once, and the ten largest clones take around 1.5%. This receptor was identified in a man in his 60s with urothelial cancer. Sequenced material: PBMCs, taken around atezolizumab (anti-PD-L1) treatment. This chain links TRBV9 with TRBJ2-3; D is possibly TRBD2 (5 bases). Written as DNA, the CDR3 is TGTGCCAGCAGCGTCGGGAACCCTAGCACAGATACGCAGTATTTT. The encoded protein is CASSVGNPSTDTQYF.